The 17 T cell receptor beta chains listed next were all sequenced from one sample in a study. TCRdb ran MiXCR on the 5' RACE reads and lists one entry per CDR3 protein. The sample records about 61,000 distinct CDR3 sequences, around 30% being singletons. Source material: tumor-infiltrating naive CD4+ T cells sorted from the breast tumor. Noted subset: naive CD4+ T cells, CD4+CD45RA+CD25-. All receptors come from a female donor with breast cancer.

In the case of this clonotype: Germline is not matched at one junction end, which may reflect a read error. V and J are TRBV7-9 and TRBJ1-3; D uncertain. CDR1 and CDR2 (germline): SEHNR, FQNEAQ (reference sequence). The CDR3 is 16 residues long. The CDR3 protein is CASSLARGQSGNTIYF. CDR3 DNA sequence: TGTGCCAGCAGCCTAGCGCGCGGGCAGTCTGGAAACACCATATACTTT.

V is TRBV13 and J is TRBJ2-7, with 11 bases identical to TRBD2. Germline V gives CDR1 PRHDT, CDR2 FYEKMQ (reference sequence). Germline trimming cut 5 bases from V and 3 bases from J; bases unmatched to any gene: 12. The CDR3 length is 17 residues. The CDR3 region is CASSPLRIAGGSYEQYF. DNA for the CDR3: TGTGCCAGCAGCCCACTAAGAATAGCGGGAGGGAGCTACGAGCAGTACTTC.

This clonotype was detected a few times. The CDR3 is CASSPRGGNQPQHF. DNA for the CDR3: TGTGCCAGCAGCCCCCGGGGGGGGAATCAGCCCCAGCATTTT. This chain links TRBV7-8 with TRBJ1-5, with D maybe TRBD1 (5 bases). Germline V gene data show CDR1 as SGHVS and CDR2 as FQNEAQ. The CDR3 is made up of 14 amino acids. Trimming stripped 5 bases from V and 4 bases from J, with 12 bases between.

This clonotype was detected a few times. The chain carries TRBV6-1 and TRBJ1-5; D is uncertain. V was cut by 5 bases and J by 6 bases, with 29 bases left in between. The CDR3 contains 19 residues. Germline V gives CDR1 MNHNS, CDR2 SASEGT. CDR3 nucleotide sequence: TGTGCCAGCAGTAATTTCGGGTCTGATTTAAACCCCTTTTTTCAGCCCCAGCATTTT. It codes for CASSNFGSDLNPFFQPQHF.

J is TRBJ2-1 and V is TRBV12-3 or TRBV12-4; no clear D. CDR3 length: 13 amino acids. V lost 2 bases, J lost 9 bases, and 11 bases lay in between. CDR3 bases: TGTGCCAGCAGTTTATCTAACAATGGTGAGCAGTTCTTC. Its protein product is CASSLSNNGEQFF.

This clonotype was seen a few times. This chain connects TRBV25-1 to TRBJ2-1, with 8 bases aligning to TRBD2. The CDR3 covers 16 residues. The germline CDR1 and CDR2 sequences are MGHDK and SYGVNS. Unmatched junction bases numbered 5, after V lost 4 bases and J lost 0 bases. The DNA for the CDR3 is TGTGCCAGCAGTGCGATAAGCGGGAGCTCCTACAATGAGCAGTTCTTC. Translated, it gives CASSAISGSSYNEQFF. Full variable domain (missing parts from reference TRBV25-1 and TRBJ2-1): EADIYQTPRYLVIGTGKKITLECSQTMGHDKMYWYQQDPGMELHLIHYSYGVNSTEKGDLSSESTVSRIRTEHFPLTLESARPSHTSQYLCASSAISGSSYNEQFFGPGTRLTVL.

V gene TRBV7-2 combines with J gene TRBJ2-7; 15 positions match TRBD2. Germline V CDR1 and CDR2: SGHTA, FQGNSA. Losses at the gene ends were 4 bases for V and 2 bases for J; bases not matched to a gene: 12. The CDR3 is made up of 19 amino acids. For the CDR3, the DNA is TGTGCCAGCAGCTCGAGATCACCGGGACTAGCGGGAGGTGCCTACGAGCAGTACTTC. The encoded protein is CASSSRSPGLAGGAYEQYF.

This clonotype was seen more than once but under ten times. The V and J genes are TRBV12-3 or TRBV12-4 and TRBJ1-5; the D is unclear. This CDR3 contains 13 residues. Trimming pared 1 base from V and 2 bases from J, leaving 3 bases between. The CDR3 DNA sequence: TGTGCCAGCAGTTTAGACGGCAATCAGCCCCAGCATTTT. It encodes CASSLDGNQPQHF.

V is TRBV5-1 and J is TRBJ2-3, with 11 bases lining up with TRBD2. Trimming removed 4 bases from V and 0 bases from J; junction bases left unmatched: 7. Germline V lookup: CDR1 SGHRS, CDR2 YFSETQ. The CDR3 contains 17 residues. The chain's CDR3 is CASSETSGGSSTDTQYF. The CDR3 DNA reads TGCGCCAGCAGCGAAACTAGCGGGGGTTCTAGCACAGATACGCAGTATTTT. Combining the CDR3 with reference TRBV5-1 and TRBJ2-3 gives the whole variable domain KAGVTQTPRYLIKTRGQQVTLSCSPISGHRSVSWYQQTPGQGLQFLFEYFSETQRNKGNFPGRFSGRQFSNSRSEMNVSTLELGDSALYLCASSETSGGSSTDTQYFGPGTRLTVL.

The sample holds one count of this clonotype. This clone may be a read error of a much larger clone one base away. This rearrangement joins TRBV7-7 to TRBJ2-3; 7 positions agree with TRBD2. In germline, CDR1 is SSHAT, CDR2 FNYEAQ (reference sequence). The CDR3 loop spans 17 amino acids. The CDR3 DNA follows: TGTGCTAGCAGCTTAGCGGTTGCGGGAGCTGGGGCAGATACGCAGTGTTTT. It encodes CASSLAVAGAGADTQCF.

The chain has TRBV19 and TRBJ1-1; 7 bases map to TRBD1. The CDR3 is 14 residues long. J was trimmed by 1 base and V by 5 bases; bases with no gene match: 4. The V gene's germline CDR1 is LNHDA and CDR2 SQIVND (reference sequence). The CDR3 sequence: CASSQGGPNTEAFF. In nucleotides, the CDR3 is TGTGCCAGTAGTCAGGGGGGCCCGAACACTGAAGCTTTCTTT.

This clonotype was observed a few times. This sequence joins TRBV27 and TRBJ2-3; 12 nucleotides match TRBD2. The CDR3 sequence is 18 residues long. Germline assignment: CDR1 MNHEY and CDR2 SMNVEV (reference sequence). With V trimmed by 5 bases and J by 5 bases, 14 bases remained unmatched. This CDR3 is CASSPTGKLAGGVDTQYF. In DNA, the CDR3 is TGTGCCAGCAGTCCCACGGGGAAACTAGCGGGAGGAGTAGATACGCAGTATTTT.

Of note for this clonotype: An end of the junction differs from the germline gene, which may be a read error. V and J are TRBV9 and TRBJ2-1, with 9 bases that match TRBD2. CDR3 length equals 15 residues. CDR1 is SGDLS, CDR2 YYNGEE, per germline. CDR3 coding DNA: TGTACCAGCAGCGTTATAGCGGGAGTAGGCAATGAGCAGTTCTTC. It encodes CTSSVIAGVGNEQFF.

V and J are TRBV28 and TRBJ1-4; a weak D match, TRBD1 (6 bases). This CDR3 is built from 17 residues. The germline gives CDR1 MDHEN, CDR2 SYDVKM. The V end was cut by 4 bases, the J end by 7 bases, with 22 bases between. CDR3 protein: CASSSPSMTGPGEKLFF. CDR3 bases: TGTGCCAGCAGTTCTCCATCAATGACAGGCCCGGGTGAAAAACTGTTTTTT.

Turning to this clonotype: A much larger clonotype is one base distant, so this may be a read error. V is TRBV5-1 and J is TRBJ1-2; D gene unclear. This CDR3 region has 12 residues. CDR1 is SGHRS, CDR2 YFSETQ, per germline. V gave up 10 bases and J gave up 0 bases, with 10 bases separating them. The CDR3 loop reads CAPGEPNYGYTF. CDR3 nucleotide sequence: TGCGCCCCTGGGGAGCCTAACTATGGCTACACCTTC.

This clonotype was counted ten times or more. V usage is TRBV4-1 and J usage is TRBJ2-7; D could derive from TRBD1 or TRBD2 (5 bases each). This CDR3 spans 15 amino acids. The V and J ends lost 3 bases and 3 bases respectively, with 15 bases between them. Germline CDR1 and CDR2: MGHRA and YSYEKL. CDR3 protein: CASSHGTGKYYEQYF. DNA for the CDR3: TGCGCCAGCAGCCACGGGACGGGAAAATACTACGAGCAGTACTTC.

This clonotype has a handful of counts. The V call is TRBV20-1, the J call TRBJ1-2; no clear D gene. The germline V gene has CDR1 DFQATT and CDR2 SNEGSKA (reference sequence). V was trimmed by 6 bases and J by 4 bases, leaving 9 bases between them. This CDR3 has 11 amino acids. The CDR3 DNA reads as TGCAGTGCCTTTGACACCTATGGCTACACCTTC. Its translation: CSAFDTYGYTF.